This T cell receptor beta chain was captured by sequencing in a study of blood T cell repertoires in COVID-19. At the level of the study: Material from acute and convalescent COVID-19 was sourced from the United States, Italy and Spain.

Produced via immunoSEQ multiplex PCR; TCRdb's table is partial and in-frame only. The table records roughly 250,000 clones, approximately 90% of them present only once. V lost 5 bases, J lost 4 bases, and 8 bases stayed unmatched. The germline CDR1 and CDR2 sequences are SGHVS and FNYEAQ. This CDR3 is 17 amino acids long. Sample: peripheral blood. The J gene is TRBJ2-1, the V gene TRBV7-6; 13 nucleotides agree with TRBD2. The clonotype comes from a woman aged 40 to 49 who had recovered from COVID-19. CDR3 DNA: TGTGCCAGCAGCCCCCGGACTAGCGGGAGTCGGTACAATGAGCAGTTCTTC. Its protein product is CASSPRTSGSRYNEQFF.